This is a list of T cell receptor beta chains from one sample in a study of cytomegalovirus exposure and HLA in healthy donors. Sequencing used immunoSEQ multiplex PCR; TCRdb keeps in-frame clones, though not all of them. The sample gives 150,000 or so clones, around 80% of which show up once; roughly 0.76% is in the top ten. Sequenced material: PBMCs. The receptors shown here come from a female donor in good health and CMV-seronegative. The CDR3 runs from the conserved cysteine through the conserved F or W. Each record gives: clone size, J gene, V gene, D gene, CDR3 DNA, CDR3 protein. D genes are given only for firm matches. The size field is filled for only some rows; it gives once, few, many or a size class.

clone_size: -
j_call: TRBJ1-4
v_call: TRBV27
d_call: -
cdr3_nt: TGTGCCAGCAGTTTCCAGGGTCGGGAAAAACTGTTTTTT
cdr3_aa: CASSFQGREKLFF

clone_size: -
j_call: TRBJ2-2
v_call: TRBV5-1
d_call: TRBD2
cdr3_nt: TGCGCCACCAGTAAAAAGACTAGCGAGGGAACCGGGGAGCTGTTTTTT
cdr3_aa: CATSKKTSEGTGELFF

clone_size: -
j_call: TRBJ1-1
v_call: TRBV9
d_call: -
cdr3_nt: TGTGCCAGCAGCGTCATAGTGGAAGCTTTCTTT
cdr3_aa: CASSVIVEAFF

clone_size: -
j_call: TRBJ2-6
v_call: TRBV7-3
d_call: TRBD2
cdr3_nt: TGTGCCAGCAGCTTATCGACTAGCGGTTCCGGGGCCAACGTCCTGACTTTC
cdr3_aa: CASSLSTSGSGANVLTF

clone_size: few
j_call: TRBJ2-7
v_call: TRBV5-4
d_call: TRBD2
cdr3_nt: TGTGCCAGCAGCTCGGCCTTAGCGGGATCCCCCCACGAGCAGTACTTC
cdr3_aa: CASSSALAGSPHEQYF

clone_size: -
j_call: TRBJ2-1
v_call: TRBV7-3
d_call: -
cdr3_nt: TGTGCCAGCAGCTTAACCCCCGGGGGTGGGAGAAATGAGCAGTTCTTC
cdr3_aa: CASSLTPGGGRNEQFF

clone_size: -
j_call: TRBJ2-3
v_call: TRBV6-5
d_call: TRBD1
cdr3_nt: TGTGCCAGCAGTACGACAGGGGGCGCGTTAGATACGCAGTATTTT
cdr3_aa: CASSTTGGALDTQYF

clone_size: once
j_call: TRBJ2-1
v_call: TRBV10-3
d_call: -
cdr3_nt: TGTGCCATCGCTCAGGTTTACAATGAGCAGTTCTTC
cdr3_aa: CAIAQVYNEQFF

clone_size: few
j_call: TRBJ2-3
v_call: TRBV5-8
d_call: -
cdr3_nt: TGTGCCAGCAGCTTAGGTACAGGCCGCACAGATACGCAGTATTTT
cdr3_aa: CASSLGTGRTDTQYF

clone_size: -
j_call: TRBJ2-3
v_call: TRBV4-3
d_call: TRBD2
cdr3_nt: TGCGCCAGCAGCCCCAGGCGGGGGTTCACAGATACGCAGTATTTT
cdr3_aa: CASSPRRGFTDTQYF

clone_size: -
j_call: TRBJ2-7
v_call: TRBV6-6
d_call: -
cdr3_nt: TGTGCCAGCAGGCAACAGGGTACCCTCAACGAGCAGTACTTC
cdr3_aa: CASRQQGTLNEQYF

clone_size: -
j_call: TRBJ1-2
v_call: TRBV28
d_call: TRBD1
cdr3_nt: TGTGCCAGCAGTTTAAGACAGGGGTATGGCTACACCTTC
cdr3_aa: CASSLRQGYGYTF

clone_size: -
j_call: TRBJ2-3
v_call: TRBV7-3
d_call: -
cdr3_nt: TGTGCCAGCAGCTTACACAGGGTAGAGGATACGCAGTATTTT
cdr3_aa: CASSLHRVEDTQYF

clone_size: -
j_call: TRBJ1-2
v_call: TRBV18
d_call: -
cdr3_nt: TGTGCCAGCTCACCGGGACATAACTATGGCTACACCTTC
cdr3_aa: CASSPGHNYGYTF

clone_size: -
j_call: TRBJ2-7
v_call: TRBV28
d_call: TRBD2
cdr3_nt: TGTGCCAGCAGTTTACCCCCGCCGTGGCTAGCGGGAGGTGCCTACGAGCAGTACTTC
cdr3_aa: CASSLPPPWLAGGAYEQYF

clone_size: -
j_call: TRBJ1-1
v_call: TRBV7-3
d_call: TRBD1
cdr3_nt: TGTGCCAGCAGCCAGGGGGTCAACACTGAAGCTTTCTTT
cdr3_aa: CASSQGVNTEAFF

clone_size: few
j_call: TRBJ2-3
v_call: TRBV28
d_call: -
cdr3_nt: TGTGCCAGCAGTTTATTTGCGGGTCACACAGATACGCAGTATTTT
cdr3_aa: CASSLFAGHTDTQYF

clone_size: -
j_call: TRBJ2-7
v_call: TRBV9
d_call: -
cdr3_nt: TGTGCCAGCAGCCCACATGGCGGACAGCCCTGGGAGCAGTACTTC
cdr3_aa: CASSPHGGQPWEQYF

clone_size: -
j_call: TRBJ2-5
v_call: TRBV5-1
d_call: TRBD1
cdr3_nt: TGCGCCAGCAGCTCCTCCGGGACAGGGTACAAGACCCAGTACTTC
cdr3_aa: CASSSSGTGYKTQYF

clone_size: -
j_call: TRBJ2-5
v_call: TRBV6-4
d_call: -
cdr3_nt: TGTGCCAGCAGTGGGGGCCCCGGAGAGACCCAGTACTTC
cdr3_aa: CASSGGPGETQYF

clone_size: few
j_call: TRBJ2-2
v_call: TRBV6-4
d_call: TRBD2
cdr3_nt: TGTGCCAGCAGTGACTTCCTAAGACTAGCGGACACCGGGGAGCTGTTTTTT
cdr3_aa: CASSDFLRLADTGELFF

clone_size: few
j_call: TRBJ2-6
v_call: TRBV5-4
d_call: -
cdr3_nt: TGTGCCAGCAGCTTAAAAGGGGCCAACGGCCTGACTTTC
cdr3_aa: CASSLKGANGLTF

clone_size: few
j_call: TRBJ2-6
v_call: TRBV12-2
d_call: -
cdr3_nt: -
cdr3_aa: CASRLVWGPGANVLTF

clone_size: -
j_call: TRBJ2-5
v_call: TRBV7-6
d_call: TRBD2
cdr3_nt: TGTGCCAGCAGCTTGTGGCGGGAGCCTCAAGAGACCCAGTACTTC
cdr3_aa: CASSLWREPQETQYF

clone_size: -
j_call: TRBJ2-1
v_call: TRBV10-3
d_call: -
cdr3_nt: TGTGCCATCAGTGGCCTTCCGGGAGATGATGAGCAGTTCTTC
cdr3_aa: CAISGLPGDDEQFF

clone_size: -
j_call: TRBJ2-7
v_call: TRBV15
d_call: TRBD2
cdr3_nt: TGTGCCACCAGCAGATCGGGACTAGCGGGGGGTGACGAGCAGTACTTC
cdr3_aa: CATSRSGLAGGDEQYF

clone_size: -
j_call: TRBJ2-3
v_call: TRBV5-6
d_call: TRBD2
cdr3_nt: TGTGCCAGCAGCCGCGGGGGTACGCAGTATTTT
cdr3_aa: CASSRGGTQYF

clone_size: -
j_call: TRBJ2-2
v_call: TRBV28
d_call: -
cdr3_nt: TGTGCCAGCACTGTTTTTTCGAACACCGGGGAGCTGTTTTTT
cdr3_aa: CASTVFSNTGELFF

clone_size: -
j_call: TRBJ1-2
v_call: TRBV13
d_call: -
cdr3_nt: TGTGCCAGCAGCTTTGGAGAGGAAGGCTACACCTTC
cdr3_aa: CASSFGEEGYTF

clone_size: once
j_call: TRBJ1-1
v_call: TRBV27
d_call: -
cdr3_nt: TGTGCCAGCACCGCTACAGGGTATCGTATAGCTTTCTTT
cdr3_aa: CASTATGYRIAFF

clone_size: -
j_call: TRBJ1-6
v_call: TRBV11-2
d_call: TRBD1
cdr3_nt: TGTGCCAGCAGACCGACAGGGGCCTCACCCCTCCACTTT
cdr3_aa: CASRPTGASPLHF

clone_size: -
j_call: TRBJ2-2
v_call: TRBV5-1
d_call: TRBD1
cdr3_nt: TGCGCCAGCAGCGCACGGACAGGGGTGTTTAACACCGGGGAGCTGTTTTTT
cdr3_aa: CASSARTGVFNTGELFF

clone_size: -
j_call: TRBJ2-1
v_call: TRBV5-1
d_call: -
cdr3_nt: TGCGCCAGCAGCTTCGCCGGGGGAGGGGGATACAATGAGCAGTTCTTC
cdr3_aa: CASSFAGGGGYNEQFF

clone_size: -
j_call: TRBJ2-5
v_call: TRBV15
d_call: TRBD1
cdr3_nt: TGTGCCACCAGCAGAGATTTAGCAACAGGGGAATTCCAAGAGACCCAGTACTTC
cdr3_aa: CATSRDLATGEFQETQYF

clone_size: -
j_call: TRBJ2-7
v_call: TRBV4-3
d_call: -
cdr3_nt: TGCGCCAGCAGCCAAGATCTCGGCGGGGGCAGGGACGAGCAGTACTTC
cdr3_aa: CASSQDLGGGRDEQYF

clone_size: -
j_call: TRBJ1-2
v_call: TRBV5-5
d_call: TRBD1
cdr3_nt: TGTGCCAGCAGCTTGAATTGGGCAGGGGGCGGGGGCTATGGCTACACCTTC
cdr3_aa: CASSLNWAGGGGYGYTF

clone_size: -
j_call: TRBJ1-4
v_call: TRBV6-6
d_call: TRBD1
cdr3_nt: TGTGCCAGCAGACGCGACAGGGCGACTAATGAAAAACTGTTTTTT
cdr3_aa: CASRRDRATNEKLFF

clone_size: -
j_call: TRBJ2-3
v_call: TRBV6-4
d_call: -
cdr3_nt: TGTGCCAAGCCCACAGATACGCAGTATTTT
cdr3_aa: CAKPTDTQYF

clone_size: -
j_call: TRBJ2-2
v_call: TRBV7-3
d_call: TRBD1
cdr3_nt: TGTGCCAGCAGTGAAAAAGGGACAGGCAACCGGAACACCGGGGAGCTGTTTTTT
cdr3_aa: CASSEKGTGNRNTGELFF

clone_size: -
j_call: TRBJ2-6
v_call: TRBV28
d_call: TRBD1
cdr3_nt: TGTGCCAGCAGACCGACGAGGGGGCCTTATGGGGCCAACGTCCTGACTTTC
cdr3_aa: CASRPTRGPYGANVLTF

clone_size: few
j_call: TRBJ2-6
v_call: TRBV5-1
d_call: TRBD1
cdr3_nt: TGCGCCAGCAGCCGGGGGACAGGGGCCTTCGTCTCTGGGGCCAACGTCCTGACTTTC
cdr3_aa: CASSRGTGAFVSGANVLTF

clone_size: -
j_call: TRBJ2-1
v_call: TRBV7-3
d_call: -
cdr3_nt: TGTGCCAGCAGCCCAATCCTAAGCGATGAGCAGTTCTTC
cdr3_aa: CASSPILSDEQFF

clone_size: -
j_call: TRBJ2-1
v_call: TRBV18
d_call: -
cdr3_nt: TGTGCCAGCTCACCAGTGGCATACAATGAGCAGTTCTTC
cdr3_aa: CASSPVAYNEQFF

clone_size: few
j_call: TRBJ2-3
v_call: TRBV7-2
d_call: TRBD2
cdr3_nt: TGTGCCAGCAGCCAACATAGCGGGAGGGGGGATACGCAGTATTTT
cdr3_aa: CASSQHSGRGDTQYF

clone_size: -
j_call: TRBJ1-5
v_call: TRBV6-7
d_call: -
cdr3_nt: TGTGCCAGCTGTCTAGGGGGGGAGATTCAGCCCCAGCATTTT
cdr3_aa: CASCLGGEIQPQHF

clone_size: -
j_call: TRBJ2-7
v_call: TRBV7-9
d_call: TRBD2
cdr3_nt: TGTGCCAGCAGCCCCTCGGGGGGACCTTACGAGCAGTACTTC
cdr3_aa: CASSPSGGPYEQYF

clone_size: -
j_call: TRBJ2-3
v_call: TRBV10-3
d_call: TRBD2
cdr3_nt: TGTGCCATCAGTGAGTCGCTAGCGGGAGGCCTTAGAGGGGGCACAGATACGCAGTATTTT
cdr3_aa: CAISESLAGGLRGGTDTQYF

clone_size: -
j_call: TRBJ2-7
v_call: TRBV29-1
d_call: -
cdr3_nt: TGCAGTGTGGGAACCCCGGGGGGCTTATCCTACGAGCAGTACTTC
cdr3_aa: CSVGTPGGLSYEQYF

clone_size: once
j_call: TRBJ2-3
v_call: TRBV5-1
d_call: TRBD2
cdr3_nt: TGCGCCAGCAAGGCGGGGGGAACTAGCACAGATACGCAGTATTTT
cdr3_aa: CASKAGGTSTDTQYF

clone_size: -
j_call: TRBJ2-6
v_call: TRBV4-2
d_call: -
cdr3_nt: TGTGCCAGCAGCCAGCTTACAGGGAGTACTGGGGCCAACGTCCTGACTTTC
cdr3_aa: CASSQLTGSTGANVLTF

clone_size: -
j_call: TRBJ2-3
v_call: TRBV6-5
d_call: TRBD2
cdr3_nt: TGTGCCAGCAGCAGACTAGCGCGGAACACAGATACGCAGTATTTT
cdr3_aa: CASSRLARNTDTQYF

clone_size: -
j_call: TRBJ1-6
v_call: TRBV5-1
d_call: TRBD1
cdr3_nt: TGCGCCAGCAGCTCGGGAACGACAGGGGACTCACCCCTCCACTTT
cdr3_aa: CASSSGTTGDSPLHF